A selection of T cell receptor beta chains follows, all from one sample in a study of blood T cell repertoires in COVID-19. Sequencing used immunoSEQ multiplex PCR; TCRdb keeps in-frame clones, though not all of them. The data hold approximately 450,000 clones, with 87% observed a single time. Sequencing used PBMCs or T cells enriched from blood (not recorded which). Every receptor here comes from a woman younger than 35 with acute COVID-19. Each CDR3 is given with its conserved first and last residue. A D gene is named only where the DNA matches it firmly. Clone size is shown for a subset of rows, as once, few, many or a class of expanded clone.

clone size: -; J gene: TRBJ1-2; D gene: -; V gene: TRBV24-1; CDR3 DNA: TGTGCCACCAGTGATTCTGAGAGCGGCTACACCTTC; CDR3 protein: CATSDSESGYTF
clone size: -; J gene: TRBJ2-7; D gene: TRBD1; V gene: TRBV4-3; CDR3 DNA: TGCGCCAGCAGCCACGGCGACAGGGGGCTCGAGCAGTACTTC; CDR3 protein: CASSHGDRGLEQYF
clone size: -; J gene: TRBJ1-6; D gene: -; V gene: TRBV18; CDR3 DNA: TGTGCCAGCTCACTCGATAGCTCCTATAATTCACCCCTCCACTTT; CDR3 protein: CASSLDSSYNSPLHF
clone size: -; J gene: TRBJ2-5; D gene: TRBD1; V gene: TRBV2; CDR3 DNA: TGTGCCAGCAGACAGGGGGCCCATTTTCAAGAGACCCAGTACTTC; CDR3 protein: CASRQGAHFQETQYF
clone size: -; J gene: TRBJ2-5; D gene: TRBD2; V gene: TRBV5-4; CDR3 DNA: TGTGCCAGCAGCTTGGCGGGGGGGGGCCAGGAGACCCAGTACTTC; CDR3 protein: CASSLAGGGQETQYF
clone size: -; J gene: TRBJ2-7; D gene: TRBD1; V gene: TRBV11-2; CDR3 DNA: TGTGCCAGCAGCTTAATGGGACAGGGCTCCTACGAGCAGTACTTC; CDR3 protein: CASSLMGQGSYEQYF
clone size: -; J gene: TRBJ2-7; D gene: TRBD2; V gene: TRBV11-3; CDR3 DNA: TGTGCCAGCAGCACCGGGACTAGCGGGTATTACGAGCAGTACTTC; CDR3 protein: CASSTGTSGYYEQYF
clone size: once; J gene: TRBJ2-1; D gene: TRBD1; V gene: TRBV9; CDR3 DNA: TGTGCCAGCAGCGTGACAGGGGGGGACTCCTACAATGAGCAGTTCTTC; CDR3 protein: CASSVTGGDSYNEQFF
clone size: -; J gene: TRBJ2-4; D gene: TRBD1; V gene: TRBV7-9; CDR3 DNA: TGTGCCAGCAGCTCATTCGGACAGGGAAGAATAGGAAACATTCAGTACTTC; CDR3 protein: CASSSFGQGRIGNIQYF
clone size: -; J gene: TRBJ1-5; D gene: TRBD1; V gene: TRBV2; CDR3 DNA: TGTGCCAGCAGTGAGAACAGGGGATGGGATCAGCCCCAGCATTTT; CDR3 protein: CASSENRGWDQPQHF
clone size: -; J gene: TRBJ2-2; D gene: TRBD1; V gene: TRBV6-5; CDR3 DNA: TGTGCCAGCAGACCGGACAGGGGTCACACCGGGGAGCTGTTTTTT; CDR3 protein: CASRPDRGHTGELFF
clone size: -; J gene: TRBJ1-5; D gene: -; V gene: TRBV15; CDR3 DNA: TGTGCCACCAGCAGAGATTCGAACCTAAGAGCGCCCCAGCATTTT; CDR3 protein: CATSRDSNLRAPQHF
clone size: -; J gene: TRBJ1-3; D gene: -; V gene: TRBV5-1; CDR3 DNA: TGCGCCAGCACGGACGGACACTCTGGAAACACCATATATTTT; CDR3 protein: CASTDGHSGNTIYF
clone size: -; J gene: TRBJ2-7; D gene: -; V gene: TRBV6-5; CDR3 DNA: TGTGCCAGCAGGGCACGGGACATATCCTACGAGCAGTACTTC; CDR3 protein: CASRARDISYEQYF
clone size: -; J gene: TRBJ1-1; D gene: -; V gene: TRBV19; CDR3 DNA: TGTGCCAGTAAGCCCAGGGCGAACACTGAAGCTTTCTTT; CDR3 protein: CASKPRANTEAFF
clone size: once; J gene: TRBJ2-7; D gene: TRBD2; V gene: TRBV14; CDR3 DNA: TGTGCCAGCAGATGGGGGACTAGCGGGAGCGAGCAGTACTTC; CDR3 protein: CASRWGTSGSEQYF
clone size: -; J gene: TRBJ2-7; D gene: TRBD2; V gene: TRBV18; CDR3 DNA: TGTGCCAGCTCACCACTGAAGGGACTAGCGGGGGGGCTTCAGTACTTC; CDR3 protein: CASSPLKGLAGGLQYF
clone size: -; J gene: TRBJ1-5; D gene: TRBD1; V gene: TRBV4-1; CDR3 DNA: TGCGCCAGCAGCCGGGAGCCGGGACAGAGCAATCAGCCCCAGCATTTT; CDR3 protein: CASSREPGQSNQPQHF
clone size: -; J gene: TRBJ2-1; D gene: TRBD2; V gene: TRBV7-6; CDR3 DNA: TGTGCCAGCAGCTTAGACCCGCCTTTTTTCGCGGGAGTGTATGAGCAGTTCTTC; CDR3 protein: CASSLDPPFFAGVYEQFF
clone size: -; J gene: TRBJ2-1; D gene: TRBD2; V gene: TRBV10-2; CDR3 DNA: TGCGCCAGCAGGAGGACTAGCGGGAGTAATGAGCAGTTCTTC; CDR3 protein: CASRRTSGSNEQFF
clone size: -; J gene: TRBJ1-3; D gene: -; V gene: TRBV28; CDR3 DNA: TGTGCCAGCAGTTTACTTCTAGGGAAGGGGTCTGGAAACACCATATATTTT; CDR3 protein: CASSLLLGKGSGNTIYF
clone size: -; J gene: TRBJ2-7; D gene: TRBD2; V gene: TRBV11-3; CDR3 DNA: TGTGCCAGCAGCTTTTGGCCCCTAGCGGGTAATTCCGAGCAGTACTTC; CDR3 protein: CASSFWPLAGNSEQYF
clone size: -; J gene: TRBJ1-4; D gene: -; V gene: TRBV2; CDR3 DNA: TGTGCCAGCAGCCCCGGCGGTGGTGAAAAACTGTTTTTT; CDR3 protein: CASSPGGGEKLFF
clone size: -; J gene: TRBJ2-3; D gene: -; V gene: TRBV4-2; CDR3 DNA: TGTGCCAGCAGCCAAGGAACTGCGACAGAAGCGTCAGATACGCAGTATTTT; CDR3 protein: CASSQGTATEASDTQYF
clone size: -; J gene: TRBJ2-7; D gene: TRBD1; V gene: TRBV29-1; CDR3 DNA: TGCAGCGTCGGGACAGGGGTCTACGAGCAGTACTTC; CDR3 protein: CSVGTGVYEQYF
clone size: once; J gene: TRBJ2-2; D gene: TRBD2; V gene: TRBV6-2/TRBV6-3; CDR3 DNA: TGTGCCAGCAGCATAGGACTAGCGGCGACCGGGGAGCTGTTTTTT; CDR3 protein: CASSIGLAATGELFF
clone size: -; J gene: TRBJ2-3; D gene: TRBD2; V gene: TRBV28; CDR3 DNA: TGTGCCAGCATTAATAGCGGGAGGGTTCAAGATACGCAGTATTTT; CDR3 protein: CASINSGRVQDTQYF
clone size: once; J gene: TRBJ2-7; D gene: -; V gene: TRBV19; CDR3 DNA: TGTGCCAGTAGTTCCCTCAGGGGTCGCTACGAGCAGTACTTC; CDR3 protein: CASSSLRGRYEQYF
clone size: -; J gene: TRBJ2-7; D gene: -; V gene: TRBV21-1; CDR3 DNA: TGTGCCAGCAGCAAAGCGCTAAGGGGTAGGTCCTACGAGCAGTACTTC; CDR3 protein: CASSKALRGRSYEQYF
clone size: -; J gene: TRBJ2-3; D gene: -; V gene: TRBV7-9; CDR3 DNA: TGTGCCAGCAGACGTCTGGGGGCTGGGGCGGGTACGCAGTATTTT; CDR3 protein: CASRRLGAGAGTQYF
clone size: -; J gene: TRBJ2-1; D gene: -; V gene: TRBV7-9; CDR3 DNA: TGTGCCAGCAGCCGACAGGCTGAGCAGTTCTTC; CDR3 protein: CASSRQAEQFF
clone size: -; J gene: TRBJ1-4; D gene: -; V gene: TRBV6-5; CDR3 DNA: TGTGCCAGCAGCCCAGGGAGGGGTGGAGGCGTAAAACTGTTTTTT; CDR3 protein: CASSPGRGGGVKLFF
clone size: once; J gene: TRBJ2-1; D gene: TRBD1; V gene: TRBV14; CDR3 DNA: TGTGCCAGCAGCCAAGATCGGGGACAGGGTCCCAATGAGCAGTTCTTC; CDR3 protein: CASSQDRGQGPNEQFF
clone size: -; J gene: TRBJ2-5; D gene: -; V gene: TRBV7-8; CDR3 DNA: TGTGCCAGCAGCCGAGTGAGAGGAGTCGAGACCCAGTACTTC; CDR3 protein: CASSRVRGVETQYF
clone size: few; J gene: TRBJ1-6; D gene: TRBD1; V gene: TRBV28; CDR3 DNA: TGTGCCAGCAGTTCTGGGACAGGGGGCCATTCACCCCTCCACTTT; CDR3 protein: CASSSGTGGHSPLHF
clone size: once; J gene: TRBJ1-2; D gene: -; V gene: TRBV5-1; CDR3 DNA: TGCGCCAGCAGCCTCGGACAGCGTTATGGCTACACCTTC; CDR3 protein: CASSLGQRYGYTF
clone size: -; J gene: TRBJ1-1; D gene: -; V gene: TRBV5-6; CDR3 DNA: TGTGCCAGCAGCTTGGCAGGATTCGGCACTGAAGCTTTCTTT; CDR3 protein: CASSLAGFGTEAFF
clone size: -; J gene: TRBJ1-1; D gene: -; V gene: TRBV7-3; CDR3 DNA: TGTGCCAGCAGCTTAACTGAGGGCATAACTGAAGCTTTCTTT; CDR3 protein: CASSLTEGITEAFF
clone size: -; J gene: TRBJ1-4; D gene: TRBD1; V gene: TRBV5-1; CDR3 DNA: TGCGCCAGCAGCAGGGGGACAGGTTCTGAAAAACTGTTTTTT; CDR3 protein: CASSRGTGSEKLFF
clone size: -; J gene: TRBJ2-1; D gene: TRBD1; V gene: TRBV2; CDR3 DNA: TGTGCCAGCTGGACAGGATGGGGGGAGCAGTTCTTC; CDR3 protein: CASWTGWGEQFF
clone size: -; J gene: TRBJ2-5; D gene: TRBD2; V gene: TRBV24-1; CDR3 DNA: TGTGCCACCAGTGATCCAACTAGCGGGGGAGAGACCCAGTACTTC; CDR3 protein: CATSDPTSGGETQYF
clone size: -; J gene: TRBJ1-2; D gene: -; V gene: TRBV6-4; CDR3 DNA: TGTGCCAGCAGTGACTCGCCATGGTCCCGGGGCTACACCTTC; CDR3 protein: CASSDSPWSRGYTF
clone size: -; J gene: TRBJ2-7; D gene: -; V gene: TRBV7-9; CDR3 DNA: TGTGCCAGCACCGACACAGCGGTAAACTACTCCTACGAGCAGTACTTC; CDR3 protein: CASTDTAVNYSYEQYF
clone size: -; J gene: TRBJ1-3; D gene: -; V gene: TRBV7-9; CDR3 DNA: TGTGCCAGCAGCTTAGGACAGTACACCATATATTTT; CDR3 protein: CASSLGQYTIYF
clone size: -; J gene: TRBJ1-1; D gene: -; V gene: TRBV11-2; CDR3 DNA: TGTGCCAGCAGCAGGAGACAGGCCCCGGGCACTGAAGCTTTCTTT; CDR3 protein: CASSRRQAPGTEAFF
clone size: -; J gene: TRBJ2-3; D gene: -; V gene: TRBV24-1; CDR3 DNA: TGTGCCACCAGTGATACTGGACAGACAGATACGCAGTATTTT; CDR3 protein: CATSDTGQTDTQYF
clone size: -; J gene: TRBJ1-2; D gene: -; V gene: TRBV15; CDR3 DNA: TGTGCCACCAGCGCAACAGGGTGGGGCTACACCTTC; CDR3 protein: CATSATGWGYTF
clone size: -; J gene: TRBJ1-5; D gene: -; V gene: TRBV30; CDR3 DNA: TGTGCCTGGAACAGAAACAATCAGCCCCAGCATTTT; CDR3 protein: CAWNRNNQPQHF
clone size: -; J gene: TRBJ2-1; D gene: -; V gene: TRBV19; CDR3 DNA: TGTGCCAGTAGTATAGATCGGGCGCGGGCCGACAATGAGCAGTTCTTC; CDR3 protein: CASSIDRARADNEQFF
clone size: -; J gene: TRBJ2-2; D gene: -; V gene: TRBV9; CDR3 DNA: TGTGCCAGCAGCGTAGTTTCTAGCGCCACCGGGGAGCTGTTTTTT; CDR3 protein: CASSVVSSATGELFF
clone size: -; J gene: TRBJ2-5; D gene: TRBD1; V gene: TRBV6-2/TRBV6-3; CDR3 DNA: TGTGCCAGCAGTAACAGGGGCGGGCAAGAGACCCAGTACTTC; CDR3 protein: CASSNRGGQETQYF
clone size: -; J gene: TRBJ2-1; D gene: TRBD1; V gene: TRBV7-2; CDR3 DNA: TGTGCCAGCAGCATAACAGGGGGCAGAAACAATGAGCAGTTCTTC; CDR3 protein: CASSITGGRNNEQFF
clone size: -; J gene: TRBJ2-5; D gene: -; V gene: TRBV7-2; CDR3 DNA: TGTGCCAGCAGCAACGGGGGGCTTGCGGAGACCCAGTACTTC; CDR3 protein: CASSNGGLAETQYF
clone size: few; J gene: TRBJ1-1; D gene: TRBD1; V gene: TRBV11-3; CDR3 DNA: TGTGCCAGCAGCTTAGGCAGGGGGGAAACTGAAGCTTTCTTT; CDR3 protein: CASSLGRGETEAFF